This TCR beta chain derives from a study of blood T cells in healthy people across ages. Trimming removed 5 bases from V and 1 base from J, with 14 bases in between. CDR3 length: 15 amino acids. The germline V gene encodes CDR1 LNHNV and CDR2 YYDKDF (reference sequence). PCR was performed a second time for 7 to 11 cycles using a sample-barcoded 5' primer and a J-beta primer mix. TCRdb fed the 5' RACE reads into MiXCR, producing one record per CDR3 protein. This table has approximately 580,000 distinct CDR3 sequences, under 30% appearing once. The sample was also linked to a second study, of T cells of mothers and their children.

The TCR comes from a boy younger than 18 in good health. V and J are TRBV15 and TRBJ1-1; a possible D gene is TRBD1 (5 bases). The sequenced sample was blood. Written as DNA, the CDR3 is TGTGCCACCAGCTTAGAGACAGAGCCGAACACTGAAGCTTTCTTT. Translated: CATSLETEPNTEAFF. Full variable domain (missing parts from reference TRBV15 and TRBJ1-1): DAMVIQNPRYQVTQFGKPVTLSCSQTLNHNVMYWYQQKSSQAPKLLFHYYDKDFNNEADTPDNFQSRRPNTSFCFLDIRSPGLGDTAMYLCATSLETEPNTEAFFGQGTRLTVV.